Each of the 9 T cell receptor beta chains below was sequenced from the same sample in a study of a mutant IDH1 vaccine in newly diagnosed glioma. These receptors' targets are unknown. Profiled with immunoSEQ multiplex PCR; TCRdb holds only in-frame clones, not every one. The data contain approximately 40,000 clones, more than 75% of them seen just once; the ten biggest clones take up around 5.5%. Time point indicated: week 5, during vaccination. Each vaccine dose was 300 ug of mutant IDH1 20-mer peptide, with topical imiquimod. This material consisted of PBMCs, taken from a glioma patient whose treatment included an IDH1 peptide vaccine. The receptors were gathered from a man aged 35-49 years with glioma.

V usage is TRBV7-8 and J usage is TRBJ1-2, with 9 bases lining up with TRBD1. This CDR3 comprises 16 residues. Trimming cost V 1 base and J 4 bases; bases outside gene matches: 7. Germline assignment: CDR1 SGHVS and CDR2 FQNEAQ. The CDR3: CASSLVRTGELYGYTF. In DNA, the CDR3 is TGTGCCAGCAGCTTAGTTCGGACAGGGGAACTCTATGGCTACACCTTC.

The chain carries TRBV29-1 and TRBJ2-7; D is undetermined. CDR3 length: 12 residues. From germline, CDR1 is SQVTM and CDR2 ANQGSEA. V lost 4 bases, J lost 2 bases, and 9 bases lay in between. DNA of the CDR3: TGCAGCGTTGCGTACATAACCTACGAGCAGTACTTC. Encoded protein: CSVAYITYEQYF.

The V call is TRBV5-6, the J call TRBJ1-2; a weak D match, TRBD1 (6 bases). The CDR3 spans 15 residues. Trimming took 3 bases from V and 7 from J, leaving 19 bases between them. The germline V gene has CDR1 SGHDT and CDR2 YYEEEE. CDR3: CASSSATGRSIGYTF. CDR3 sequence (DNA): TGTGCCAGCAGCTCCGCTACAGGGAGGTCCATTGGCTACACCTTC. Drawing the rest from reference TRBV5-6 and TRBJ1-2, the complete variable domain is DAGVTQSPTHLIKTRGQQVTLRCSPKSGHDTVSWYQQALGQGPQFIFQYYEEEERQRGNFPDRFSGHQFPNYSSELNVNALLLGDSALYLCASSSATGRSIGYTFGSGTRLTVV.

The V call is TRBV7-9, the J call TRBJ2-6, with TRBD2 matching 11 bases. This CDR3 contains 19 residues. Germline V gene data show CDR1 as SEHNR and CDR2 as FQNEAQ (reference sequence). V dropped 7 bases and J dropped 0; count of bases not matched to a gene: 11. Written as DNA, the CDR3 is TGTGCCAGCACCAAGACCGGGACTAGCGGTATCTCTGGGGCCAACGTCCTGACTTTC. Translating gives CASTKTGTSGISGANVLTF.

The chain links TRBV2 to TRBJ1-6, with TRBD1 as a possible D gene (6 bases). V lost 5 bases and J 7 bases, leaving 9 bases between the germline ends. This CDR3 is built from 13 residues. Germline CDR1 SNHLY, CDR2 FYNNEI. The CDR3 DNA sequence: TGTGCCAGCAGTTCCCAGGGGAATTCACCCCTCCACTTT. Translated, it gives CASSSQGNSPLHF.

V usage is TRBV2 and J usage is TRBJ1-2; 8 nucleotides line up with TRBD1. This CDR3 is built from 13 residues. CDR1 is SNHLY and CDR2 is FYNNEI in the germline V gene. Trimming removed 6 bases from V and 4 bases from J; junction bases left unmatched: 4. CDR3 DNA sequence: TGTGCCAGCAGACAGGGGGTGGGCTATGGCTACACCTTC. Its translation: CASRQGVGYGYTF. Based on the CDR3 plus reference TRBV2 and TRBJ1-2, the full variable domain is EPEVTQTPSHQVTQMGQEVILRCVPISNHLYFYWYRQILGQKVEFLVSFYNNEISEKSEIFDDQFSVERPDGSNFTLKIRSTKLEDSAMYFCASRQGVGYGYTFGSGTRLTVV.

The DNA for the CDR3 is TGTGCCTGGAAGTACCGGGACAGGAAGAGGGGGTACGAGCAGTACTTC. This sequence encodes CAWKYRDRKRGYEQYF. V and J are TRBV30 and TRBJ2-7, with TRBD1 identical over 8 bases. CDR1 is GTSNPN, CDR2 SVGIG, per germline (reference sequence). This CDR3 region has 16 residues. With 4 bases clipped from V and 4 bases from J, the junction kept 15 bases outside the gene matches.

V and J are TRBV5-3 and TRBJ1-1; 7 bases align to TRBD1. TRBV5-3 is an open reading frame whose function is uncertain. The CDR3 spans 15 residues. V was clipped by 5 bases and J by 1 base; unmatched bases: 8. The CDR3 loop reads CARSRGTDSNTEAFF. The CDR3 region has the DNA TGTGCCAGAAGTAGAGGGACAGATTCGAACACTGAAGCTTTCTTT.

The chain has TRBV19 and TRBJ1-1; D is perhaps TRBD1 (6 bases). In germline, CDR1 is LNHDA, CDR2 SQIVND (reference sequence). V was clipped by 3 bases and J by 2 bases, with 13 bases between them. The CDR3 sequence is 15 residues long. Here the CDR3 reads CASSIVSGANTEAFF. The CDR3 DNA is TGTGCCAGTAGTATTGTATCGGGGGCAAACACTGAAGCTTTCTTT.